This passage covers 8 T cell receptor beta chains from one sample sequenced in a study of cytomegalovirus exposure and HLA in healthy donors. The PCR had 60 Vbeta and 13 Jbeta primers. Assay used: immunoSEQ multiplex PCR; TCRdb lists only in-frame clones, some missing. The sample yields roughly 100,000 clones, 60% to 85% seen once. The source material was PBMCs. All receptors come from a man aged 45-65 years in good health and CMV-seropositive.

The V call is TRBV27, the J call TRBJ2-7; a possible D gene is TRBD1 (5 bases). Trimming shortened V by 6 bases and J by 5 bases, and 14 bases separated the two germline ends. CDR3 length: 13 amino acids. Germline V CDR1 and CDR2: MNHEY, SMNVEV (reference sequence). CDR3 residues: CASRKTRADEQYF. The CDR3 DNA reads TGTGCCAGCAGAAAGACCAGGGCGGACGAGCAGTACTTC.

The V and J genes are TRBV9 and TRBJ2-3; the match to TRBD2 covers 10 bases. The V segment lost 7 bases and the J segment 4 bases; nucleotides outside the gene matches: 9. Germline loops: CDR1 SGDLS, CDR2 YYNGEE. This CDR3 contains 15 residues. CDR3 bases: TGTGCCAGCTCCCAAACTAGCGGGATGTCAGATACGCAGTATTTT. Translation gives CASSQTSGMSDTQYF.

The rearrangement joins TRBV28 to TRBJ2-5; 7 positions match TRBD1. Germline lookup yields CDR1 MDHEN and CDR2 SYDVKM. The junction had 9 bases not matched to a gene; V was cut back by 4 bases and J by 7 bases. The CDR3 extends over 14 amino acids. CDR3 residues: CASSSRGYKGTQYF. The CDR3 nucleotides are TGTGCCAGCAGTTCCAGGGGGTACAAGGGGACCCAGTACTTC.

The rearrangement joins TRBV5-1 to TRBJ2-3; D remains ambiguous. Trimming removed 0 bases from V and 1 base from J, with 12 bases in between. This CDR3 spans 16 amino acids. The germline V gene has CDR1 SGHRS and CDR2 YFSETQ. The CDR3 reads CASSLGRVRGTDTQYF. CDR3 sequence (DNA): TGCGCCAGCAGCTTGGGCCGGGTTAGAGGCACAGATACGCAGTATTTT.

The table lists this clone with a few counts. The gene calls are TRBV10-3 and TRBJ2-1; 7 bases line up with TRBD2. The CDR3 extends over 15 amino acids. With V trimmed by 10 bases and J by 1 base, 10 bases remained unmatched. Germline V gene sequence: CDR1 ENHRY, CDR2 SYGVKD. The CDR3, as DNA: TGTGCCACTCAGCTAGCGGATCATTCCTACAATGAGCAGTTCTTC. This codes for CATQLADHSYNEQFF.

J is TRBJ1-5 and V is TRBV15; 8 bases fit TRBD1. V shed 8 bases, J shed 7 bases, and the junction held 13 bases outside the gene matches. The germline V gene has CDR1 LNHNV and CDR2 YYDKDF (reference sequence). The CDR3 covers 15 residues. The CDR3 sequence: CATDEGQALGQPQHF. The DNA of the CDR3 is TGTGCCACCGACGAGGGACAGGCGTTAGGCCAGCCCCAGCATTTT.

This chain uses TRBV10-3 with TRBJ2-2; perhaps TRBD1 as D (6 bases). The V end lost 8 bases, the J end lost 3 bases, and 13 bases lay between the germline ends. The V gene's germline CDR1 is ENHRY and CDR2 SYGVKD. This CDR3 has 14 amino acids. The CDR3 region has the DNA TGTGCCATCTCGGAACAGGGAGACACCGGGGAGCTGTTTTTT. Its protein product is CAISEQGDTGELFF.

V usage is TRBV5-1 and J usage is TRBJ2-1, with TRBD1 matching 7 bases. CDR1 is SGHRS, CDR2 YFSETQ, per germline. J gave up 8 bases and V 4 bases, and 12 bases lay outside the gene matches. The CDR3 is 15 amino acids. The CDR3 reads CASSEGQTTGHEQFF. The CDR3 bases are TGCGCCAGCAGCGAGGGACAGACCACAGGGCATGAGCAGTTCTTC.